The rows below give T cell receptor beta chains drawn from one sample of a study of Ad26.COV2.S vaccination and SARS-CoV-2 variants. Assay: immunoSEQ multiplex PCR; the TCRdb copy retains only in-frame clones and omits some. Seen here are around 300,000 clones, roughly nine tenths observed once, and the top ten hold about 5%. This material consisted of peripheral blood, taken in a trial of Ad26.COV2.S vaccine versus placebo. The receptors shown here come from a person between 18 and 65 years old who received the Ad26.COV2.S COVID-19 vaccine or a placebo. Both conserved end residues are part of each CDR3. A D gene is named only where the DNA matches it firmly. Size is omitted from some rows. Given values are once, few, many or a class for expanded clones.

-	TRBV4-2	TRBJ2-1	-	CASSGGPTYNEQFF	TGTGCCAGCAGCGGGGGGCCGACCTACAATGAGCAGTTCTTC
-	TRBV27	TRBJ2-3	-	CASSTSRASTDTQYF	TGTGCCAGCAGTACCTCTAGAGCTAGCACAGATACGCAGTATTTT
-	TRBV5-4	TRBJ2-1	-	CASSFIFGDEQFF	TGTGCCAGCAGCTTCATCTTCGGCGATGAGCAGTTCTTC
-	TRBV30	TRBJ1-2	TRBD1	CAWSRSTGMGGYTF	TGTGCCTGGAGTCGGTCGACAGGGATGGGTGGCTACACCTTC
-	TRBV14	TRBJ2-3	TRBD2	CASSQDWGLADGTDTQYF	TGTGCCAGCAGCCAAGATTGGGGACTAGCGGATGGCACAGATACGCAGTATTTT
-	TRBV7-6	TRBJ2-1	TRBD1	CASSFDPGQGRGNEQFF	TGTGCCAGCAGCTTTGATCCGGGACAGGGGCGGGGGAATGAGCAGTTCTTC
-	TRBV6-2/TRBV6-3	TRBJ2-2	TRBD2	CASSLAGGQNTGELFF	TGTGCCAGCAGCCTAGCGGGGGGGCAGAACACCGGGGAGCTGTTTTTT
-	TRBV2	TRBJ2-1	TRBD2	CASRSGTSGSNEQFF	TGTGCCAGCAGGTCCGGGACTAGCGGGAGCAATGAGCAGTTCTTC
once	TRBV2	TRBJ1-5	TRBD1	CASSETGGGQPQHF	TGTGCCAGCAGTGAGACAGGGGGCGGTCAGCCCCAGCATTTT
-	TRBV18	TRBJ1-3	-	CASSPALAASSGNTIYF	TGTGCCAGCTCACCGGCGTTGGCAGCCTCCTCTGGAAACACCATATATTTT
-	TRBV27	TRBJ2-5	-	CASSLSGWETQYF	TGTGCCAGCAGTTTATCGGGATGGGAGACCCAGTACTTC
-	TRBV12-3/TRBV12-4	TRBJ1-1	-	CASSLSPRGEAFF	TGTGCCAGCAGTTTATCCCCCCGGGGGGAAGCTTTCTTT
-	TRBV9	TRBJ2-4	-	CASSPRGQNIQYF	TGTGCCAGCAGCCCCCGGGGGCAAAACATTCAGTACTTC
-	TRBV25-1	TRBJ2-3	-	CASSESGLNLLGDTQYF	TGTGCCAGCAGTGAATCAGGACTCAACCTACTAGGGGATACGCAGTATTTT
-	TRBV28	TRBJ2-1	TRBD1	CASRVAGTGQVNEQFF	TGTGCCAGTAGGGTGGCTGGGACAGGGCAAGTCAATGAGCAGTTCTTC
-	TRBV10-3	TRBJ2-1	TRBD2	CAIRRETSGWGEQFF	TGTGCCATCAGGCGGGAGACTAGCGGGTGGGGTGAGCAGTTCTTC
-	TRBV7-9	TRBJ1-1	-	CASTLSRVNTEAFF	TGTGCCAGCACCCTTTCCAGGGTGAACACTGAAGCTTTCTTT
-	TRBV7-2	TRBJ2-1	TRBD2	CASSTLAGSPTYNEQFF	TGTGCCAGCAGCACATTAGCGGGGAGCCCAACCTACAATGAGCAGTTCTTC
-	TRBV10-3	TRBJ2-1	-	CAIRQELDEQFF	TGTGCCATAAGACAGGAATTGGATGAGCAGTTCTTC
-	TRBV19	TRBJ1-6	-	CASSMRGSPLHF	TGTGCCAGTAGTATGAGGGGGTCACCCCTCCACTTT
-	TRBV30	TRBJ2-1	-	CAAERAHEQFF	TGTGCCGCCGAAAGAGCGCACGAGCAGTTCTTC
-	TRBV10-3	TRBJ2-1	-	CAISPLSDEQFF	TGTGCCATCAGCCCCCTTAGCGACGAGCAGTTCTTC
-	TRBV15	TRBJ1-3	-	CATSRDAGSSGNTIYF	TGTGCCACCAGCAGAGATGCAGGGAGTTCTGGAAACACCATATATTTT
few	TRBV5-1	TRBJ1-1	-	CASSLDGNRGLGQNTEAFF	TGCGCCAGCAGCCTGGATGGAAACCGGGGGCTTGGACAGAACACTGAAGCTTTCTTT
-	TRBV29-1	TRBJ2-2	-	CSVASSIIPTGELFF	TGCAGCGTTGCCTCCTCTATCATTCCAACCGGGGAGCTGTTTTTT
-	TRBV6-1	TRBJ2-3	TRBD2	CASSERSSGASTDTQYF	TGTGCCAGCAGTGAAAGGTCTAGCGGGGCCAGCACAGATACGCAGTATTTT
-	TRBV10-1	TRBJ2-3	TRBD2	CASSESNPGEGPSTDTQYF	TGCGCCAGCAGTGAGTCGAACCCCGGGGAGGGCCCATCCACAGATACGCAGTATTTT
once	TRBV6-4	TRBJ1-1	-	CATRVGFNTEAFF	TGTGCCACCCGAGTAGGGTTTAACACTGAAGCTTTCTTT
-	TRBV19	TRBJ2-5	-	CASSTDFQETQYF	TGTGCCAGTAGTACCGACTTTCAAGAGACCCAGTACTTC
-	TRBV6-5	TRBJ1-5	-	CASRRGNNQPQHF	TGTGCCAGCAGGAGAGGGAACAATCAGCCCCAGCATTTT
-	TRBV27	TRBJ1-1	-	CASTITSGITEAFF	TGTGCCAGCACCATAACCTCAGGGATCACTGAAGCTTTCTTT
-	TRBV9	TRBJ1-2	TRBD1	CASSAHPFDRDDGYTF	TGTGCCAGCAGCGCCCACCCATTTGACAGGGACGATGGCTACACCTTC
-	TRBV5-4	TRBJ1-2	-	CASSLGQDGYTF	TGTGCCAGCAGCTTGGGACAGGATGGCTACACCTTC
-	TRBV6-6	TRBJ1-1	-	CASSRTMRNTEAFF	TGTGCCAGCAGCCGAACTATGAGGAACACTGAAGCTTTCTTT
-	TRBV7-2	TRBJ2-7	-	CASSLGGQSYEQYF	TGTGCCAGCAGCTTGGGGGGGCAATCCTACGAGCAGTACTTC
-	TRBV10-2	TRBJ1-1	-	CASTETGLNEAFF	TGCGCCAGCACCGAAACAGGGCTAAATGAAGCTTTCTTT
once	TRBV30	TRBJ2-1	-	CAWSSESSYNEQFF	TGTGCCTGGAGTTCGGAATCGTCCTACAATGAGCAGTTCTTC
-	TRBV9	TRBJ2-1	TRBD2	CASSGEGVEQFF	TGTGCCAGCAGCGGGGAGGGCGTCGAGCAGTTCTTC
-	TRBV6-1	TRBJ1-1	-	CASSEGFQDTEAFF	TGTGCCAGCAGTGAAGGTTTTCAAGACACTGAAGCTTTCTTT
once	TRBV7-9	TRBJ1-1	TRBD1	CASSDRQGGGTEAFF	TGTGCCAGCAGCGACCGACAGGGGGGCGGCACTGAAGCTTTCTTT
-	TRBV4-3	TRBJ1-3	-	CASSQEESSGNTIYF	TGCGCCAGCAGCCAAGAAGAGAGCTCTGGAAACACCATATATTTT
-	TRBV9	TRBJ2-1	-	CASSVDSGMEQFF	TGTGCCAGCAGCGTAGATTCTGGTATGGAGCAGTTCTTC
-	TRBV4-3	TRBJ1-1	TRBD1	CASSRQTGAEAFF	TGCGCCAGCAGCCGCCAGACAGGGGCTGAAGCTTTCTTT
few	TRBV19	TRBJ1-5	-	CASSISWGYSNQPQHF	TGTGCCAGTAGTATATCGTGGGGCTATAGCAATCAGCCCCAGCATTTT
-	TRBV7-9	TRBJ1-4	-	CATSHNVEKLFF	TGTGCCACCTCACATAACGTTGAAAAACTGTTTTTT